The 25 T cell receptor beta chains presented below share a single source sample, sequenced in a study of OX40 agonist ivuxolimab in advanced cancers. Profiled with immunoSEQ multiplex PCR; TCRdb holds only in-frame clones, not every one. Of 12,000 or so clones in the sample, roughly 80% were seen once. Here the sequenced sample was CD4+ or CD8+ T cells sorted from blood, taken in a trial of the OX40 agonist ivuxolimab. These receptors were collected from an adult with an advanced solid tumor such as melanoma, head and neck, liver or kidney cancer.

This clone appeared once. The chain recombines TRBV25-1 with TRBJ1-1, with a possible D match to TRBD1 (6 bases). The CDR3 is 13 residues long. CDR1 MGHDK and CDR2 SYGVNS come from the germline V gene. Trimming left V 4 bases short and J 6 bases short, with 12 bases between. CDR3 nucleotides: TGTGCCAGCAGTGTCGGGGGGGCGGCTGAAGCTTTCTTT. Translated, it gives CASSVGGAAEAFF. Together with reference TRBV25-1 and TRBJ1-1, the CDR3 gives the full variable domain: EADIYQTPRYLVIGTGKKITLECSQTMGHDKMYWYQQDPGMELHLIHYSYGVNSTEKGDLSSESTVSRIRTEHFPLTLESARPSHTSQYLCASSVGGAAEAFFGQGTRLTVV.

The V call is TRBV9, the J call TRBJ2-3; 8 bases align to TRBD1. This CDR3 spans 16 amino acids. CDR1 and CDR2 (germline): SGDLS, YYNGEE. The ends lost 2 bases at V and 6 bases at J; junction bases unmatched: 11. The CDR3 region is CASSVQGAGLWDTQYF. The DNA of the CDR3 is TGTGCCAGCAGCGTGCAGGGGGCCGGCCTTTGGGATACGCAGTATTTT.

The CDR3 region has the DNA TGTGCCAGCAGCGTCGGGGGGAGGGAAGCTTTCTTT. Protein: CASSVGGREAFF. The chain has TRBV9 and TRBJ1-1, with D tentatively TRBD1 (5 bases). The CDR3 has 12 residues. The V end lost 2 bases, the J end lost 8 bases, and 10 bases lay between the germline ends. Germline CDR1 reads SGDLS; CDR2 reads YYNGEE.

This chain uses TRBV5-6 with TRBJ2-7; D remains unclear. The germline CDR1 and CDR2 sequences are SGHDT and YYEEEE. The CDR3 totals 10 residues. The V and J ends lost 7 bases and 3 bases respectively, with 5 bases between them. CDR3 bases: TGTGCCAGCGGAAACTACGAGCAGTACGTC. It translates to CASGNYEQYV.

This rearrangement joins TRBV2 to TRBJ1-1; D might be TRBD1 (5 bases). V shed 6 bases and J shed 0 bases, with 11 bases lying between them. The CDR3 is 14 residues long. Germline V CDR1 and CDR2: SNHLY, FYNNEI. The CDR3 DNA sequence: TGTGCCAGCAGCCCCAGGGCCCTGAACACTGAAGCTTTCTTT. Encoded protein: CASSPRALNTEAFF.

The chain combines TRBV28 with TRBJ2-1; 7 bases are shared with TRBD2. CDR3 size: 14 residues. CDR1 MDHEN and CDR2 SYDVKM come from the germline V gene. V lost 8 bases and J lost 0; bases outside the gene matches: 4. The CDR3 DNA is TGTGCCAGCGACGGGGGGTTCTCCTACAATGAGCAGTTCTTC. Translated, it gives CASDGGFSYNEQFF.

The chain couples TRBV7-2 to TRBJ2-1; 9 positions match TRBD2. This CDR3 has 15 residues. V shed 4 bases and J 9 bases; nucleotides not matched to a gene: 10. Germline CDR1 SGHTA, CDR2 FQGNSA. The CDR3 nucleotides are TGTGCCAGCAGCTACACCTTAGCGGGAGTCAGTGAGCAGTTCTTC. As protein: CASSYTLAGVSEQFF.

V is TRBV7-3 and J is TRBJ2-2; D remains unclear. Germline-derived CDR1 and CDR2 are SGHTA and FQGTGA. The V and J ends lost 0 bases and 6 bases respectively, with 5 bases between them. The CDR3 consists of 13 residues. CDR3 sequence reads: CASSLTSAGELFF. The CDR3 bases are TGTGCCAGCAGCTTAACGTCGGCCGGGGAGCTGTTTTTT.

The chain joins TRBV5-6 to TRBJ2-7, with D perhaps TRBD1 (6 bases). Germline V lookup: CDR1 SGHDT, CDR2 YYEEEE. Trimming left V 4 bases short and J 5 bases short, with 16 bases between. The CDR3 is 14 amino acids. CDR3 loop: CASSPGAGADEQYF. Here the CDR3 DNA reads TGTGCCAGCAGCCCCGGGGCAGGGGCCGACGAGCAGTACTTC. Full variable domain (missing parts from reference TRBV5-6 and TRBJ2-7): DAGVTQSPTHLIKTRGQQVTLRCSPKSGHDTVSWYQQALGQGPQFIFQYYEEEERQRGNFPDRFSGHQFPNYSSELNVNALLLGDSALYLCASSPGAGADEQYFGPGTRLTVT.

The chain employs TRBV4-1 and TRBJ2-2, with a tentative D call TRBD2 (5 bases). This CDR3 region has 19 residues. In germline, CDR1 is MGHRA, CDR2 YSYEKL. V shed 3 bases and J shed 1 base, with 21 bases lying between them. The CDR3 sequence is CASSHPPGKAPGNTGELFF. CDR3 DNA: TGCGCCAGCAGCCACCCCCCGGGAAAGGCTCCTGGGAACACCGGGGAGCTGTTTTTT.

V usage is TRBV5-8 and J usage is TRBJ2-2; TRBD2 might be the D (5 bases). Per germline, CDR1 SGHTS and CDR2 YDEGEE. The ends were cut back, 1 base at V and 13 bases at J, with 14 bases in the middle. CDR3 length: 13 residues. The chain's CDR3 is CASSLHRGRRLFF. The CDR3 DNA reads as TGTGCCAGCAGCTTGCATCGGGGTCGTCGGCTGTTTTTT.

This rearrangement joins TRBV12-5 to TRBJ1-1; D is perhaps TRBD1 (6 bases). Germline CDR1 reads LGHNT; CDR2 reads FRNRAP. This CDR3 is built from 14 residues. Trimming removed 3 bases from V and 0 bases from J, with 8 bases in between. Here the CDR3 reads CASGFWTVNTEAFF. The CDR3 DNA sequence: TGTGCTAGTGGTTTTTGGACAGTGAACACTGAAGCTTTCTTT.

The V call is TRBV6-6, the J call TRBJ2-7; D is possibly TRBD1 (5 bases). The CDR3 covers 14 residues. Trimming took off 5 bases at V and 4 bases at J, with 15 bases between the two ends. Germline V gives CDR1 MNHNY, CDR2 SVGAGI (reference sequence). The CDR3 spells CASSAGQGSYEQYV. CDR3 nucleotide sequence: TGTGCCAGCAGTGCCGGGCAGGGTAGTTACGAGCAGTACGTC.

The chain employs TRBV21-1 and TRBJ2-7; the table's D call TRBD2 went unverified against the DNA. TRBV21-1 is listed as a pseudogene. CDR3 length equals 15 residues. CDR3 nucleotide sequence: TGTGCCAGCAGCAATAACGCTAGCGGGATTTACGAGCAGTACTTC. Its protein is CASSNNASGIYEQYF.

V and J are TRBV11-3 and TRBJ2-2; possible D gene TRBD1, 6 bases. The CDR3 is 15 amino acids. Per the germline V gene, CDR1 is SGHNT and CDR2 is YENEEA. With 1 base removed from V and 4 bases from J, the gap between germline ends came to 10 bases. CDR3 DNA sequence: TGTGCCAGCAGCTTAGCCAGGGGTGCCACCGGGGAGCTGTTTTTT. It specifies CASSLARGATGELFF. The variable domain in full, with the rest retrieved from reference TRBV11-3 and TRBJ2-2, is EAGVVQSPRYKIIEKKQPVAFWCNPISGHNTLYWYLQNLGQGPELLIRYENEEAVDDSQLPKDRFSAERLKGVDSTLKIQPAELGDSAVYLCASSLARGATGELFFGEGSRLTVL.

This clone has only one observation. The gene calls are TRBV28 and TRBJ1-4; D gene ambiguous. Germline lookup yields CDR1 MDHEN and CDR2 SYDVKM. There are 17 residues in the CDR3. V was pared by 2 bases and J by 5 bases, with 18 bases between. In nucleotides, the CDR3 is TGTGCCAGCAGTTTACCATATGGACGGGATCGGAATGAAAAACTGTTTTTT. Translation gives CASSLPYGRDRNEKLFF.

This clone was seen once. This chain connects TRBV28 to TRBJ2-7; TRBD1 aligns across 10 bases. Germline CDR1 and CDR2: MDHEN and SYDVKM. The CDR3 loop spans 14 amino acids. V shed 8 bases, J shed 7 bases, and the junction held 11 bases outside the gene matches. The chain's CDR3 is CASVGGTGAGEQYF. In DNA, the CDR3 is TGTGCCAGCGTAGGTGGGACAGGGGCTGGAGAGCAGTACTTC.

J is TRBJ2-7 and V is TRBV11-2, with TRBD1 as a possible D gene (5 bases). The germline V gene has CDR1 SGHAT and CDR2 FQNNGV. The V gene lost 5 bases and the J gene lost 4 bases, with 15 bases spanning the gap. CDR3 length: 14 amino acids. DNA of the CDR3: TGTGCCAGCAGCGAATTCGTAGGGGCTTACGAGCAGTACTTC. Translating gives CASSEFVGAYEQYF.

The V and J genes are TRBV9 and TRBJ2-2; 7 positions agree with TRBD2. The CDR3 length is 16 residues. With V trimmed by 0 bases and J by 5 bases, 7 bases remained unmatched. Germline CDR1 and CDR2: SGDLS and YYNGEE. CDR3 in amino acids: CASSVGDYLDTGELFF. CDR3 DNA sequence: TGTGCCAGCAGCGTAGGGGACTACCTAGATACCGGGGAGCTGTTTTTT.

As to this clone: A far larger clone is a single base away, which makes a read error likely. Other DNA sequences within the sample encode an identical CDR3. This sequence joins TRBV6-9 and TRBJ1-1; D is uncertain. Trimming took off 5 bases at V and 4 bases at J, with 8 bases between the two ends. Per germline, CDR1 MNHGY and CDR2 SVAAGI. This CDR3 contains 12 residues. This chain's CDR3 is CASSPDGTEAFF. CDR3 coding DNA: TGTGCCAGCAGTCCTGACGGCACTGAAGCTTTCTTT.

V is TRBV19 and J is TRBJ1-5; D is unresolved. The CDR3 is made up of 13 amino acids. Germline values: CDR1 LNHDA, CDR2 SQIVND (reference sequence). The V end lost 5 bases, the J end lost 4 bases, and 9 bases lay between the germline ends. This chain's CDR3 is CASSQYKNQPQHF. CDR3 sequence (DNA): TGTGCCAGTAGTCAATACAAGAATCAGCCCCAGCATTTT.

By frequency in the sample, this clone is medium-sized. The chain links TRBV28 to TRBJ1-4; the D is unclear. The ends were cut back, 8 bases at V and 0 bases at J, with 10 bases in the middle. CDR1 and CDR2 (germline): MDHEN, SYDVKM. This CDR3 region has 14 residues. The CDR3 DNA reads as TGTGCCAGCGTTCCCGTCACAACTAATGAAAAACTGTTTTTT. Translation gives CASVPVTTNEKLFF. The entire variable domain, with the rest obtained from reference TRBV28 and TRBJ1-4, is as follows: DVKVTQSSRYLVKRTGEKVFLECVQDMDHENMFWYRQDPGLGLRLIYFSYDVKMKEKGDIPEGYSVSREKKERFSLILESASTNQTSMYLCASVPVTTNEKLFFGSGTQLSVL.

V gene TRBV2 combines with J gene TRBJ2-1; 9 bases align to TRBD2. The junction had 9 bases not matched to a gene; V was cut back by 5 bases and J by 4 bases. Germline lookup yields CDR1 SNHLY and CDR2 FYNNEI. This CDR3 spans 16 amino acids. The CDR3 bases are TGTGCCAGCAGTCGGCTAGCGGGGAGCCCTTACAATGAGCAGTTCTTC. It yields the protein CASSRLAGSPYNEQFF.

In this sample, this clone turned up a few times. This sequence joins TRBV27 and TRBJ2-3; 7 nucleotides agree with TRBD1. Germline CDR1 reads MNHEY; CDR2 reads SMNVEV (reference sequence). The CDR3 sequence is 15 residues long. V shed 6 bases, J shed 3 bases, and the junction held 9 bases outside the gene matches. CDR3 bases: TGTGCCAGCAGAAAACAGGGGCTAGGGACAGATACGCAGTATTTT. Protein: CASRKQGLGTDTQYF.

This clone was recorded once. The chain links TRBV11-2 to TRBJ2-5; D gene uncertain. Germline lookup yields CDR1 SGHAT and CDR2 FQNNGV. The CDR3 contains 15 residues. V was shortened by 4 bases and J by 2 bases, with 14 bases between the two germline ends. The DNA of the CDR3 is TGTGCCAGCAGCTCCGGTGGTACCGAGCAAGAGACCCAGTACTTC. Translated: CASSSGGTEQETQYF.